The clone carrying this T cell receptor (beta chain) occurred a few times. Its antigen remains unidentified. The study made its TCR cDNA through 5'RACE template switching. That step introduced a universal primer site along with UMIs. TCRdb re-called the 5' RACE reads through MiXCR, storing one row per CDR3 protein. The sample carries 340,000 or so distinct CDR3 sequences, roughly an eighth recorded once. These data come from a study of T cells after yellow fever vaccination. Study-wide context: The authors prepared low-cell-number fractions using SMART-Seq v4 Ultra Low Input. Notes on the study in general: By day 5 rather than day 15, the secondary response had peaked, though it was weaker.

Material: CD4+ T cells sorted from PBMCs, obtained 15 days after the yellow fever booster vaccination. This clonotype was sampled from a man aged 18 to 29 who received the YFV17D yellow fever vaccine.

The CDR3 region is CASSIGDRSFTEAFF. The CDR3 DNA is TGTGCCAGCAGCATAGGGGACAGGAGTTTTACTGAAGCTTTCTTT. The rearrangement links TRBV6-6 to TRBJ1-1, with 8 positions matching TRBD1. The ends lost 6 bases at V and 5 bases at J; junction bases unmatched: 11. CDR3 length: 15 residues. Per germline, CDR1 MNHNY and CDR2 SVGAGI (reference sequence).